This TCR beta chain is drawn from a study of T cells after yellow fever vaccination. As for the study in general: Libraries from low-cell-number fractions were prepared with the SMART-Seq v4 Ultra Low Input RNA kit.

This CDR3 is 14 amino acids long. Germline CDR1 and CDR2: SGHNT and YENEEA. V lost 5 bases to trimming and J lost 6 bases, with 15 bases between them. Study findings and constraints: Reappearance after the booster was seen for most primary-vaccination clones, at 96% CD4 and more than 80% CD8. A limited proportion of clonotypes was detected within both the CD4 and CD8 compartments.

Regarding this clonotype: Its antigen is not known.

By 5'RACE template switching, TCR cDNA was produced, with a universal primer site and UMIs added in the process. From the 5' RACE reads, TCRdb called clonotypes with MiXCR, one entry per CDR3 protein. The table records 620,000 or so distinct CDR3 sequences, less than 20% of them present only once. This clonotype was sampled from a man younger than 35 who received the YFV17D yellow fever vaccine. Material: PBMCs, obtained more than 4 days after the first yellow fever vaccination. The rearrangement links TRBV11-3 to TRBJ2-3; D ambiguous. The CDR3 is CASSPGDVADTQYF. In nucleotides, the CDR3 is TGTGCCAGCAGCCCGGGTGACGTTGCGGATACGCAGTATTTT. Looking up the rest from reference TRBV11-3 and TRBJ2-3 gives the full variable domain: EAGVVQSPRYKIIEKKQPVAFWCNPISGHNTLYWYLQNLGQGPELLIRYENEEAVDDSQLPKDRFSAERLKGVDSTLKIQPAELGDSAVYLCASSPGDVADTQYFGPGTRLTVL.